This is a list of T cell receptor beta chains from one sample in a study of vaccination and CD4 T cells after COVID-19. Each CDR3 protein gets one entry after TCRdb re-called the PCR reads with MiXCR. The profile shows fewer than 13,000 distinct CDR3 sequences, 35% to 50% of them singletons. These TCRs are of unknown antigen specificity. The sequencing sample was made of CD4+ T cells from blood, cultured in vitro. The origin of the receptors is a human donor who had recovered from COVID-19. The CDR3 runs from the conserved cysteine through the conserved F or W. A D gene is named only where the DNA matches it firmly. For some rows the clone size is stated as once, few or many, or as a class when expanded; others skip it.

J,size,V,D,DNA,CDR3
TRBJ2-1,once,TRBV5-1,TRBD2,TGCGCCAGCAGCTTCCTCGAGCGGGGGTCCTACAATGAGCAGTTCTTC,CASSFLERGSYNEQFF
TRBJ1-5,NA,TRBV12-3/TRBV12-4,TRBD1,TGTGCCAGCACCATCAACAGGGGATGGGGCAATCAGCCCCAGCATTTT,CASTINRGWGNQPQHF
TRBJ1-1,few,TRBV5-1,NA,TGCGCCAGCAGCAGAGGTAGGAACACTGAAGCTTTCTTT,CASSRGRNTEAFF
TRBJ1-5,NA,TRBV12-3/TRBV12-4,NA,TGTGCCAGCAGTTTACAGGGAGGGGGCAATCAGCCCCAGCATTTT,CASSLQGGGNQPQHF
TRBJ2-7,NA,TRBV20-1,TRBD2,TGCAGTGCTAGAGATATCGGAGCGGGGAGCTCCTACGAGCAGTACTTC,CSARDIGAGSSYEQYF
TRBJ1-3,few,TRBV7-9,TRBD1,TGTGCCAGCAGCGAGCGACAGGGGAGCTCTGGAAACACCATATATTTT,CASSERQGSSGNTIYF
TRBJ2-3,once,TRBV21-1,NA,TGTGCCAGCAGCAAACGGCGCGGTGCTAGCACAGATACGCACTATTTT,CASSKRRGASTDTHYF
TRBJ2-3,NA,TRBV6-1,NA,TGTGCCAGCAGTGAGTTAAGACGGGAACTTAGAAACACAGATACGCAGTATTTT,CASSELRRELRNTDTQYF
TRBJ2-3,NA,TRBV11-2,TRBD2,TGTGCCAGCAGCTTAAGCGGGGGAAATACGCAGTATTTT,CASSLSGGNTQYF
TRBJ1-3,NA,TRBV10-1,NA,TGCGCCAGCAGTGAGCCGGGATCTGGAAACACCATATATTTT,CASSEPGSGNTIYF
TRBJ2-5,NA,TRBV6-2/TRBV6-3,NA,TGTGCCAGCACCCTCGGCCGATTTGAGACCCAGTACTTC,CASTLGRFETQYF
TRBJ1-6,NA,TRBV6-5,TRBD1,TGTGCCAGCAGTTACGGGTGGACGGACAGGGATGCCCTCCACTTT,CASSYGWTDRDALHF
TRBJ1-2,few,TRBV11-3,NA,TGTGCCAGCAGCCCGATCCCCTCGGATCCCGGCTACACCTTC,CASSPIPSDPGYTF
TRBJ2-2,NA,TRBV2,NA,TGTGCCAGCAGGGCACAGGGAACCGGGGAGCTGTTTTTT,CASRAQGTGELFF
TRBJ2-1,NA,TRBV4-3,NA,TGCGCCAGCAGCCCGTACAGGGTTTTGCGCAATGAGCAGTTCTTC,CASSPYRVLRNEQFF
TRBJ1-6,NA,TRBV2,TRBD1,TGTGCCAGCAAAGGAGAGCCAGGGGGCGAGAATAACTTT,CASKGEPGGENNF
TRBJ1-6,NA,TRBV14,NA,TGTGCCAGCAGCCCAGGGAGCGCTTGGAGCTCACCCCTCCACTTT,CASSPGSAWSSPLHF
TRBJ1-3,few,TRBV6-5,TRBD1,TGTGCCAGCAGTTACTCAAACAGGGGGCTGGGTGGAAACACCATATATTTT,CASSYSNRGLGGNTIYF
TRBJ1-5,few,TRBV20-1,NA,TGCAGTGCTAATTCAAGGGGAAGAGGGAGCAATCAGCCCCAGCATTTT,CSANSRGRGSNQPQHF
TRBJ2-7,NA,TRBV6-1,TRBD1,TGTGCCAGCAGCAGGGGACAGGGGGCTAGGGTCTACGAGCAGTACTTC,CASSRGQGARVYEQYF
TRBJ2-1,NA,TRBV7-9,NA,TGTGCCAGCAGTCTTAGCTACAATGAGCAGTTCTTC,CASSLSYNEQFF
TRBJ1-1,NA,TRBV11-3,NA,TGTGCCAGCAGCCCCCGGACAAGGAGGAACACTGAAGCTTTCTTT,CASSPRTRRNTEAFF
TRBJ2-3,NA,TRBV9,NA,TGTGCCAGCAGCGTAACTATAACAGATACGCAGTATTTT,CASSVTITDTQYF
TRBJ1-3,few,TRBV7-9,NA,TGTGCCAGCAGCTCGGGGGCTTTAGGAAACACCATATATTTT,CASSSGALGNTIYF
TRBJ1-1,few,TRBV20-1,NA,TGCAGTGCTAGAGCCCCGGTGGGGAACACTGAAGCTTTCTTT,CSARAPVGNTEAFF
TRBJ2-2,once,TRBV2,NA,TGTGCCAGCAGTGTGACTCCGTGGAACGGGGAGCTGTTTTTT,CASSVTPWNGELFF
TRBJ1-2,NA,TRBV29-1,TRBD1,TGCAGCGCCTCCCCGGGACAGGACTATGGCTACACCTTC,CSASPGQDYGYTF
TRBJ2-3,NA,TRBV6-5,TRBD1,TGTGCCAGCAGTTTGGACAGGGGAAGGGATACGCAGTATTTT,CASSLDRGRDTQYF
TRBJ2-2,once,TRBV5-4,TRBD2,TGCGCCAGCAGCCAAAGGACTAGCGCTAACGGTAACACCGGGGAGCTGTTTTTT,CASSQRTSANGNTGELFF
TRBJ1-2,NA,TRBV6-1,TRBD1,TGTGCCAGCAGTGGCCGGGACAGGGGGAGTTATGGCTACACCTTC,CASSGRDRGSYGYTF
TRBJ1-5,few,TRBV15,NA,TGTGCCACCAGCAGCCTACCAGGTAGGACGGTCAATCAGCCCCAGCATTTT,CATSSLPGRTVNQPQHF
TRBJ1-6,few,TRBV6-1,NA,TGTGCCAGCAGTACTACACCCATTAATTCACCCCTCCACTTT,CASSTTPINSPLHF
TRBJ2-1,NA,TRBV5-4,NA,TGTGCCAGCAGTCCGGGGGTTAGAAATGAGCAGTTCTTC,CASSPGVRNEQFF
TRBJ1-2,hyperexpanded,TRBV20-1,NA,TGCAGTGCTAGAGATCCTAGGGGGGCGTCGGCTGGCTACACCTTC,CSARDPRGASAGYTF
TRBJ1-5,NA,TRBV7-9,NA,TGTGCCAGCAGCTTAGATCCTCCCAATCAGCCCCAGCATTTT,CASSLDPPNQPQHF
TRBJ2-7,NA,TRBV25-1,NA,TGTGCCAGCAGTGATTTAACCGGGGGCTCCTACGAGCAGTACTTC,CASSDLTGGSYEQYF
TRBJ1-5,NA,TRBV11-2,NA,TGTGCCAGCAGCTTAGACGGGGGGTTTAGCAATCAGCACCAGCATTTT,CASSLDGGFSNQHQHF
TRBJ2-7,NA,TRBV7-2,NA,TGTGCCAGCAGCCCTACCCCGCCTTACGAGCAGTACTTC,CASSPTPPYEQYF
TRBJ1-3,NA,TRBV11-2,NA,TGTGCCAGCAGCTTTCCCCGCAGATACCTCTCTGGAAACACCATATATTTT,CASSFPRRYLSGNTIYF
TRBJ1-1,NA,TRBV6-1,NA,TGTGCCAGCAGTGAAGAGAGGGGGGCCTGGGCTGAAGCTTTCTTT,CASSEERGAWAEAFF
TRBJ2-7,NA,TRBV7-6,TRBD1,TGTGCCAGCAGCTTCGAGACAGGGGTGTACGAGCAGTACTTC,CASSFETGVYEQYF
TRBJ1-1,NA,TRBV5-4,TRBD1,TGTGCCAGCAGACCGGGACAGCCGAACACTGAAGCTTTCTTT,CASRPGQPNTEAFF
TRBJ2-1,NA,TRBV4-1,TRBD2,TGCGCCAGCAGCCCCGGTTTCCTAGCGGGGGTCTACAATGAGCAGTTCTTC,CASSPGFLAGVYNEQFF
TRBJ1-5,few,TRBV6-5,NA,TGTGCCAGCAGTTACGGGGGGTTCAATCAGCCCCAGCATTTT,CASSYGGFNQPQHF
TRBJ2-5,NA,TRBV27,NA,TGTGCCAGCAGTTTATTAAGGGAACCTAAGACCCAGTACTTC,CASSLLREPKTQYF